This TCR beta chain derives from a study of T cell repertoires in ileal Crohn's disease. Regarding this clone: Antigen: not known.

V was cut by 4 bases and J by 1 base, with 13 bases left in between. The germline CDR1 and CDR2 sequences are SQVTM and ANQGSEA. The CDR3 consists of 14 residues. Study conclusions and caveats: Mucosal expansions were suggested to be mainly CD8 T cells. Endoscopic recurrence occurred in every patient whose clonality exceeded 26.8%.

Here immunoSEQ multiplex PCR was the method, and the copy in TCRdb shows in-frame clones only, minus some. The table lists 2,500 or so clones, approximately 84% of them singletons, with 7% in the top ten. Material: ileal tissue. The clonotype originates from an adult with Crohn's disease. The chain uses TRBV29-1 and TRBJ1-2; D is undetermined. The CDR3 reads CSVVESGDNYGYTF. For the CDR3, the DNA is TGCAGCGTTGTCGAGTCTGGTGATAACTATGGCTACACCTTC.